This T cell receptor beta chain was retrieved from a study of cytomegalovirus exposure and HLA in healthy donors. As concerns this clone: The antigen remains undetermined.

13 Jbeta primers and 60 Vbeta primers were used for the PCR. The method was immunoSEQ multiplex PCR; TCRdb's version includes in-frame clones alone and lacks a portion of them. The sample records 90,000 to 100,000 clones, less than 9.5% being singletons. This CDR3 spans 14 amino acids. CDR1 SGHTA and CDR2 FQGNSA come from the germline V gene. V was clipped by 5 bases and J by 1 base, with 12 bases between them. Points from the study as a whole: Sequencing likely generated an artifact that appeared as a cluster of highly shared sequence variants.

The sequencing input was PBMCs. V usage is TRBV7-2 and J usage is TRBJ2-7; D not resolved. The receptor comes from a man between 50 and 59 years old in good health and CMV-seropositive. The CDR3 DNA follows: TGTGCCAGCAGCCCCCTAGGAAAGTCCTACGAGCAGTACTTC. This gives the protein CASSPLGKSYEQYF.